Sequencing of this TCR beta chain was carried out in a study of Ad26.COV2.S vaccination and SARS-CoV-2 variants. About the research overall: By the intramuscular route, Ad26.COV2.S was given once, or twice 56 days apart. Study results and limitations: Assessments of TCR breadth and depth may have underestimated the total T cell responses.

Of note for this clone: Its antigen is not known.

Using immunoSEQ multiplex PCR, the repertoire was profiled, and TCRdb retains in-frame clones only, with some absent. This table holds approximately 500,000 clones, roughly 89% found once. Germline lookup yields CDR1 SGHNT and CDR2 YENEEA. V trimming: 2 bases; J trimming: 6 bases; junction bases outside the gene matches: 4. The CDR3 totals 13 residues. Documented treatment: around 19 received Ad26.COV2.S at low or high dose, single or two shots; several received placebo; per-sample allocation not given. It was on day 63 after the first vaccine or placebo injection that samples were taken. Wuhan-strain spike was delivered by a replication-incompetent Ad26 vector.

The input for sequencing was peripheral blood, taken in a trial of Ad26.COV2.S vaccine versus placebo. The TCR was taken from a person between 18 and 65 years old who received the Ad26.COV2.S COVID-19 vaccine or a placebo. The chain recombines TRBV11-3 with TRBJ2-7, with 7 bases matching TRBD1. CDR3 DNA: TGTGCCAGCAGCTTAAAAACAGGGGTCGAGCAGTACTTC. Translating gives CASSLKTGVEQYF.